This paragraph covers one T cell receptor (beta chain) sequence. Antigen: not known. This record comes from a study of cytomegalovirus exposure and HLA in healthy donors. Study observations and caveats: Among donors in an Asian-associated ancestry cluster, a later analysis reportedly found fewer N-insertions than the approximately 700-donor mean.

Germline V gives CDR1 SNHLY, CDR2 FYNNEI. V lost 3 bases, J lost 8 bases, and 9 bases lay in between. The CDR3 totals 12 residues. Donors in the study were healthy people who gave bone marrow. The PCR made use of 60 Vbeta and 13 Jbeta primers. Clones were read by immunoSEQ multiplex PCR, and TCRdb kept only the in-frame ones, dropping some. The profile shows approximately 160,000 clones, 75% of them singletons. The source of this sequence is a woman in her forties or fifties in good health and CMV-seropositive. The specimen sequenced was PBMCs. The chain has TRBV2 and TRBJ2-3, with D possibly being TRBD2 (6 bases). The CDR3 DNA reads TGTGCCAGCAGTGATGGGGACTTTACGCAGTATTTT. This sequence encodes CASSDGDFTQYF.